This T cell receptor (beta chain) was retrieved from a study of blood T cell repertoires in COVID-19. Study in general: There were acute and convalescent COVID-19 samples, and they came from the United States, Italy and Spain. Nucleic acid was either cDNA or gDNA, and it came from T cells, B-cell-depleted T cells, or PBMCs.

Per the original data handling: Reference gene primer amplification yielded estimated nucleated cell counts. Clones were sequenced by immunoSEQ multiplex PCR, and TCRdb holds only the in-frame ones, with some missing. The D gene and trimming were derived from the DNA, and the V and J assignments and clone size from that table. The data show 200,000 to 250,000 clones, with 85% seen just once and about 6.3% held by the top ten. This CDR3 is built from 15 residues. Germline V CDR1 and CDR2: SGHAT, FQNNGV. J gave up 5 bases and V 5 bases, and 7 bases lay outside the gene matches. The sequence was obtained from a woman in her sixties or seventies with active or convalescent COVID-19. The chain recombines TRBV11-2 with TRBJ2-3; 10 bases fit TRBD2. Input material: peripheral blood. In nucleotides, the CDR3 is TGTGCCAGCAGCCTCCTAGCGGGAGCTCTAGATACGCAGTATTTT. As protein: CASSLLAGALDTQYF.